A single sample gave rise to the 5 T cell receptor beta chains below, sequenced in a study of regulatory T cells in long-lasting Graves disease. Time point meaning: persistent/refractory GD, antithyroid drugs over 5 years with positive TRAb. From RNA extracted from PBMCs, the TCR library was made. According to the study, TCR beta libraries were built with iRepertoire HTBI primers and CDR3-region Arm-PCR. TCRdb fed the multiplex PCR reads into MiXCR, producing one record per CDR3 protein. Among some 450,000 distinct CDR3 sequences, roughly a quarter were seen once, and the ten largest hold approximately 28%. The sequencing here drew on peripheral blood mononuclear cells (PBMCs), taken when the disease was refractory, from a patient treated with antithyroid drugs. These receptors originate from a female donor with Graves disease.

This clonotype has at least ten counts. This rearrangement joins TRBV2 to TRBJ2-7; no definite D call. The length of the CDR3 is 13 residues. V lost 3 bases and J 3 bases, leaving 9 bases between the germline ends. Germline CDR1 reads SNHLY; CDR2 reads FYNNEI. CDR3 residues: CASSDGDIYEQYF. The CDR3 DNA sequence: TGTGCCAGCAGTGATGGCGACATCTACGAGCAGTACTTC.

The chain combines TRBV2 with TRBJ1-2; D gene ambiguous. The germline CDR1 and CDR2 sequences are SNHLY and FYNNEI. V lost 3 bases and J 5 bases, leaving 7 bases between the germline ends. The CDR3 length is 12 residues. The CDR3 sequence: CASSEGPYGYTF. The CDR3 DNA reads TGTGCCAGCAGTGAGGGTCCTTATGGCTACACCTTC.

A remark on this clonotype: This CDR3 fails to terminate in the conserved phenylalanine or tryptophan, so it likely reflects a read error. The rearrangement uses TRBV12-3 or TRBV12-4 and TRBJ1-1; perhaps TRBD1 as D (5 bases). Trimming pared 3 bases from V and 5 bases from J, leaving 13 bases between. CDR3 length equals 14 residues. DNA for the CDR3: TGTGCCAGCAGTTTTGAATCCGGGGGGACTGAAGCTTTCTCT. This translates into CASSFESGGTEAFS.

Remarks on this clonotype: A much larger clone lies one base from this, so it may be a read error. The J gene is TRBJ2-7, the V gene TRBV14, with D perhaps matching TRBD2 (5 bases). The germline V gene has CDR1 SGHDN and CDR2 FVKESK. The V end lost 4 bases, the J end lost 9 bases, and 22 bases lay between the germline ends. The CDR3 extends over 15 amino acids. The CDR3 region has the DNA TGTGCCAGCAGCCGAGGTATCAGACGGGGTACGACGCAGTACTTC. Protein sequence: CASSRGIRRGTTQYF.

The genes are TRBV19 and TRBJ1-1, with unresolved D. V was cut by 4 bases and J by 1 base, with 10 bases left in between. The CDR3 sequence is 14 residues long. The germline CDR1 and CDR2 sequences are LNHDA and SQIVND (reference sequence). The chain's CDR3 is CASSSKGGNTEAFF. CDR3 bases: TGTGCCAGTAGTAGTAAGGGCGGGAACACTGAAGCTTTCTTT.